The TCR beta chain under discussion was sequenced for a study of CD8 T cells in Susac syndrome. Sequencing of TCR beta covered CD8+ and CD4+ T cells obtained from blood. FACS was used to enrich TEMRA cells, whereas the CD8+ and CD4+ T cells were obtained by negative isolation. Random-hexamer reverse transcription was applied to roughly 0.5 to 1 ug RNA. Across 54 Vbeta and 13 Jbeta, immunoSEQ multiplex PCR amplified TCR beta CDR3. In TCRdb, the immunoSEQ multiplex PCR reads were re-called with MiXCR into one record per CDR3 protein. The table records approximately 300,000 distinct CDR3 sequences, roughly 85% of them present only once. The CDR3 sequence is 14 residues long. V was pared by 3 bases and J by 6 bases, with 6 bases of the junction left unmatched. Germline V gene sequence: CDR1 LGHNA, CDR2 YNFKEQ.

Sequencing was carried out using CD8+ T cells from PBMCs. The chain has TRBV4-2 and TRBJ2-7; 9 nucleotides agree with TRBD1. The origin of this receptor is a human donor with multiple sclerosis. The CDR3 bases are TGTGCCAGCAGCCATAATACAGGGGGCCTCGAGCAGTACTTC. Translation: CASSHNTGGLEQYF.